Listed here are 27 T cell receptor beta chains from one sample, sequenced in a study of cytomegalovirus exposure and HLA in healthy donors. Researchers ran the PCR with 60 Vbeta and 13 Jbeta primers. Using immunoSEQ multiplex PCR, the repertoire was profiled, and TCRdb retains in-frame clones only, with some absent. This table holds roughly 160,000 clones, around 73% found once. Sequenced: PBMCs. The source is a woman under 30 in good health and CMV-seropositive.

This clone has more than one count but fewer than ten. The CDR3, as DNA: TGTGCCAGCAGCTCCACAGCCAACTCCTACAATGAGCAGTTCTTC. It translates to CASSSTANSYNEQFF. V gene TRBV7-9 combines with J gene TRBJ2-1; D unresolved. V lost 4 bases, J lost 0 bases, and 10 bases lay in between. Germline lookup yields CDR1 SEHNR and CDR2 FQNEAQ (reference sequence). This CDR3 spans 15 amino acids.

This chain uses TRBV4-3 with TRBJ1-3; no reliable D call. CDR1 and CDR2 (germline): LGHNA, YSLEER. The V and J ends lost 0 bases and 0 bases respectively, with 9 bases between them. CDR3 length: 16 amino acids. The CDR3 region is CASSQDYGFSGNTIYF. DNA for the CDR3: TGCGCCAGCAGCCAAGATTACGGGTTCTCTGGAAACACCATATATTTT.

The rearrangement uses TRBV5-4 and TRBJ1-2, with a weak D call TRBD1 (6 bases). This CDR3 is built from 14 residues. Germline CDR1 SGHNT, CDR2 YYREEE (reference sequence). Trimming shortened V by 4 bases and J by 5 bases, and 15 bases separated the two germline ends. The DNA of the CDR3 is TGTGCCAGCAGCCCGATTGGACAGAGGTATGGCTACACCTTC. Protein product: CASSPIGQRYGYTF.

V is TRBV5-1 and J is TRBJ2-5; weak D call: TRBD1 (7 bases). This CDR3 is 16 amino acids long. V lost 4 bases and J 3 bases, leaving 19 bases between the germline ends. Germline values: CDR1 SGHRS, CDR2 YFSETQ. In DNA form, the CDR3 reads TGCGCCAGCAGCGGGAGGACAGGCAATCTCAAAGAGACCCAGTACTTC. Encoded protein: CASSGRTGNLKETQYF.

The chain uses TRBV28 and TRBJ1-5; D gene unclear. Trimming removed 2 bases at V and 5 bases at J, with 10 bases between. The CDR3 totals 14 residues. CDR1 is MDHEN and CDR2 is SYDVKM in the germline V gene. The CDR3 reads CASSLIRSDQPQHF. CDR3 DNA sequence: TGTGCCAGCAGTTTAATACGGTCTGATCAGCCCCAGCATTTT.

The chain links TRBV10-3 to TRBJ2-5, with 7 nucleotides matching TRBD2. CDR3 length equals 15 residues. The germline V gene encodes CDR1 ENHRY and CDR2 SYGVKD. V shed 8 bases, J shed 1 base, and the junction held 10 bases outside the gene matches. This CDR3 is CAIPRVERGQETQYF. CDR3 sequence (DNA): TGTGCCATCCCCCGGGTAGAGCGGGGCCAAGAGACCCAGTACTTC.

The genes are TRBV6-5 and TRBJ1-2; the match to TRBD1 covers 8 bases. The CDR3 sequence is 15 residues long. The V and J ends lost 4 bases and 3 bases, in that order; junction bases with no gene match: 7. The germline gives CDR1 MNHEY, CDR2 SVGAGI. As DNA, the CDR3 is TGTGCCAGCAGTTTCGGACAGGGTTTAGACTATGGCTACACCTTC. This codes for CASSFGQGLDYGYTF.

This clone has only one observation. The V call is TRBV19, the J call TRBJ1-1; D is unclear. V lost 6 bases to trimming and J lost 10 bases, with 12 bases between them. Germline V lookup: CDR1 LNHDA, CDR2 SQIVND (reference sequence). The CDR3 contains 11 residues. CDR3 sequence (DNA): TGTGCCAGTAGGTTTTCGCGGTCAGCTTTCTTT. Amino acid sequence: CASRFSRSAFF.

The V gene is TRBV7-2, the J gene TRBJ1-5; D not certain. This CDR3 comprises 15 residues. With 1 base removed from V and 3 bases from J, the gap between germline ends came to 10 bases. Germline-derived CDR1 and CDR2 are SGHTA and FQGNSA. The CDR3 spells CASSLEVGYNQPQHF. In DNA form, the CDR3 reads TGTGCCAGCAGCTTAGAGGTGGGCTACAATCAGCCCCAGCATTTT.

The chain is built from TRBV12-5 and TRBJ1-2, with 11 bases lining up with TRBD1. Germline V gives CDR1 LGHNT, CDR2 FRNRAP. V was pared by 6 bases and J by 1 base, with 7 bases of the junction left unmatched. The CDR3 extends over 16 amino acids. The CDR3 sequence is CASGRGQGGINYGYTF. The CDR3 nucleotides read TGTGCTAGTGGCCGGGGACAGGGGGGGATTAACTATGGCTACACCTTC. The full variable domain, in which reference TRBV12-5 and TRBJ1-2 provide the parts outside the CDR3, is DARVTQTPRHKVTEMGQEVTMRCQPILGHNTVFWYRQTMMQGLELLAYFRNRAPLDDSGMPKDRFSAEMPDATLATLKIQPSEPRDSAVYFCASGRGQGGINYGYTFGSGTRLTVV.

As to this clone: Compared with germline, one end of the junction differs, possibly owing to a read error. V is TRBV7-9 and J is TRBJ2-7; D may be TRBD2 (5 bases). The CDR3 spans 12 residues. CDR1 is SEHNR, CDR2 FQNEAQ, per germline (reference sequence). The CDR3 DNA reads as TGTTCCAGCAGCTTAGACTATTACGAGCAGTACTTC. Its translation: CSSSLDYYEQYF.

This sequence joins TRBV6-5 and TRBJ2-5; 9 bases line up with TRBD1. Per germline, CDR1 MNHEY and CDR2 SVGAGI. Losses at the gene ends were 5 bases for V and 4 bases for J; bases not matched to a gene: 5. CDR3 size: 14 residues. Written as DNA, the CDR3 is TGTGCCAGCAGTCCACGACAGGGGGGAGAGACCCAGTACTTC. Translated: CASSPRQGGETQYF.

The gene calls are TRBV4-3 and TRBJ1-5; no clear D. Trimming shortened V by 0 bases and J by 5 bases, and 8 bases separated the two germline ends. This CDR3 is 14 amino acids long. From germline, CDR1 is LGHNA and CDR2 YSLEER. CDR3 coding DNA: TGCGCCAGCAGCCAAGATGGCCTTCATCAGCCCCAGCATTTT. Translating gives CASSQDGLHQPQHF.

The chain employs TRBV5-1 and TRBJ1-2, with D perhaps TRBD1 (5 bases). The CDR3 is made up of 12 amino acids. The germline gives CDR1 SGHRS, CDR2 YFSETQ. The ends were cut back, 4 bases at V and 7 bases at J, with 11 bases in the middle. For the CDR3, the DNA is TGCGCCAGCAGCGCCCGCGGGGCTGGCTACACCTTC. It codes for CASSARGAGYTF. The variable domain in full, completed from reference TRBV5-1 and TRBJ1-2, reads KAGVTQTPRYLIKTRGQQVTLSCSPISGHRSVSWYQQTPGQGLQFLFEYFSETQRNKGNFPGRFSGRQFSNSRSEMNVSTLELGDSALYLCASSARGAGYTFGSGTRLTVV.

The chain is built from TRBV6-6 and TRBJ1-2; a possible D gene is TRBD1 (6 bases). The CDR3 is 11 amino acids. Looked up from germline, CDR1 is MNHNY and CDR2 is SVGAGI (reference sequence). The CDR3 DNA reads TGTGCTAGCTCAGGGGACTATGGCTACACCTTC. It yields the protein CASSGDYGYTF.

V is TRBV19 and J is TRBJ1-4; weak D call: TRBD1 (6 bases). CDR3 length: 15 amino acids. V shed 4 bases and J shed 0 bases, with 9 bases lying between them. CDR1 and CDR2 from the germline V gene are LNHDA and SQIVND (reference sequence). In DNA form, the CDR3 reads TGTGCCAGTAGTAGAGGACAGTCAACTAATGAAAAACTGTTTTTT. Translated, it gives CASSRGQSTNEKLFF.

This clone was recorded a few times. V gene TRBV7-6 combines with J gene TRBJ2-7; TRBD1 agrees at 10 bases. V was clipped by 4 bases and J by 0 bases; unmatched bases: 12. The germline V gene has CDR1 SGHVS and CDR2 FNYEAQ. This CDR3 is 18 amino acids long. In nucleotides, the CDR3 is TGTGCCAGCAGCTCGAGTAGACCCGGGACAGGGGTCTCCTACGAGCAGTACTTC. Its protein is CASSSSRPGTGVSYEQYF.

This clone was seen a few times. The chain links TRBV5-1 to TRBJ2-7; maybe TRBD1 (6 bases). Per germline, CDR1 SGHRS and CDR2 YFSETQ. With 4 bases removed from V and 4 bases from J, the gap between germline ends came to 9 bases. The CDR3 sequence is 12 residues long. CDR3 region: CASSEGGYEQYF. Here the CDR3 DNA reads TGCGCCAGCAGCGAAGGGGGTTACGAGCAGTACTTC.

The rearrangement uses TRBV27 and TRBJ2-5; 14 bases map to TRBD2. Germline V CDR1 and CDR2: MNHEY, SMNVEV (reference sequence). With 6 bases clipped from V and 2 bases from J, the junction kept 5 bases outside the gene matches. This CDR3 is built from 16 residues. CDR3 DNA sequence: TGTGCCAGCAGCCGGGGACTAGCGGGGGCTCAAGAGACCCAGTACTTC. Amino acid sequence: CASSRGLAGAQETQYF.

This chain connects TRBV5-1 to TRBJ2-1; tentative D call: TRBD2 (6 bases). Trimming pared 4 bases from V and 8 bases from J, leaving 16 bases between. The CDR3 extends over 14 amino acids. The germline gives CDR1 SGHRS, CDR2 YFSETQ. The CDR3 nucleotides are TGCGCCAGCAGCGCCGGGACTCCCGTCGATGAGCAGTTCTTC. It specifies CASSAGTPVDEQFF. Together with reference TRBV5-1 and TRBJ2-1, the CDR3 gives the full variable domain: KAGVTQTPRYLIKTRGQQVTLSCSPISGHRSVSWYQQTPGQGLQFLFEYFSETQRNKGNFPGRFSGRQFSNSRSEMNVSTLELGDSALYLCASSAGTPVDEQFFGPGTRLTVL.

The rearrangement links TRBV10-3 to TRBJ2-2, with 14 bases identical to TRBD2. Germline V gives CDR1 ENHRY, CDR2 SYGVKD. CDR3 size: 18 residues. V dropped 3 bases and J dropped 7; count of bases not matched to a gene: 10. The CDR3 loop is CAISEPWTSGGSDGELFF. The CDR3 DNA follows: TGTGCCATCAGTGAACCCTGGACTAGCGGGGGGTCCGACGGGGAGCTGTTTTTT.

In its sample, this clone was seen a few times. CDR3: CASSYSTQDPSGEQYF. DNA of the CDR3: TGTGCCAGCAGTTACTCGACGCAGGACCCCTCGGGGGAGCAGTACTTC. The chain has TRBV6-5 and TRBJ2-5; possible D gene TRBD2, 6 bases. Trimming cost V 0 bases and J 11 bases, with 22 bases left between them. Germline V gives CDR1 MNHEY, CDR2 SVGAGI. The CDR3 runs to 16 residues.

On this clone: An end of the junction does not agree with germline; a read error may underlie this. V is TRBV7-9 and J is TRBJ2-5; D is uncertain. The CDR3 runs 12 residues. Germline loops: CDR1 SEHNR, CDR2 FQNEAQ (reference sequence). This CDR3 reads CSSSFTVETQYF. CDR3 DNA: TGTTCCAGCAGCTTCACGGTAGAGACCCAGTACTTC.

Comment on this clone: An end of the junction differs from the germline gene, which may be a read error. CDR3 sequence: CASSPPGDRYQETQYF. In DNA, the CDR3 is TGTGCTAGCAGCCCTCCAGGGGACAGGTACCAAGAGACCCAGTACTTC. The chain uses TRBV7-7 and TRBJ2-5, with 8 bases aligning to TRBD1. The CDR3 has 16 residues. Germline lookup yields CDR1 SSHAT and CDR2 FNYEAQ (reference sequence).

This clone was seen only once. The rearrangement joins TRBV7-9 to TRBJ1-1, with TRBD1 identical over 10 bases. Losses at the gene ends were 5 bases for V and 10 bases for J; bases not matched to a gene: 16. Per germline, CDR1 SEHNR and CDR2 FQNEAQ (reference sequence). CDR3 length equals 16 residues. This CDR3 reads CASSPEGTGAVRGAFF. In DNA form, the CDR3 reads TGTGCCAGCAGCCCGGAGGGGACAGGGGCCGTCCGTGGAGCTTTCTTT.

The gene calls are TRBV7-9 and TRBJ1-3; 7 bases align to TRBD1. CDR1 and CDR2 (germline): SEHNR, FQNEAQ (reference sequence). CDR3 size: 15 residues. The V gene end was trimmed by 5 bases and the J gene end by 1 base; junction bases not matched to a gene: 5. The CDR3 nucleotides are TGTGCCAGCAGCCACGACAGGGTATCTGGAAACACCATATATTTT. Amino acid sequence: CASSHDRVSGNTIYF. The complete variable domain, with remaining parts taken from reference TRBV7-9 and TRBJ1-3, reads DTGVSQNPRHKITKRGQNVTFRCDPISEHNRLYWYRQTLGQGPEFLTYFQNEAQLEKSRLLSDRFSAERPKGSFSTLEIQRTEQGDSAMYLCASSHDRVSGNTIYFGEGSWLTVV.

The V call is TRBV19, the J call TRBJ1-4, with 8 bases aligning to TRBD1. Germline lookup yields CDR1 LNHDA and CDR2 SQIVND (reference sequence). V lost 7 bases and J lost 2; bases outside the gene matches: 6. The CDR3 has 15 residues. CDR3 region: CASKPTGETNEKLFF. The CDR3 DNA reads as TGTGCCAGTAAACCGACAGGGGAGACTAATGAAAAACTGTTTTTT.